Below, 27 T cell receptor beta chains from the same sample are listed, as sequenced in a study of a mutant IDH1 vaccine in newly diagnosed glioma. The protocol was immunoSEQ multiplex PCR, while the TCRdb copy is restricted to in-frame clones and leaves out a portion. The table includes some 30,000 clones, around 78% detected once. Antigens of these TCRs are unknown. Time point given: week 11, during vaccination. Each dose of the vaccine consisted of 300 ug of mutant IDH1 20-mer peptide, with topical imiquimod. The material was PBMCs, obtained from a glioma patient whose treatment included an IDH1 peptide vaccine. The receptor source for this set is a man younger than 45 with glioma.

The V call is TRBV6-1, the J call TRBJ2-1, with 9 bases matching TRBD1. The CDR3 consists of 18 residues. In germline, CDR1 is MNHNS, CDR2 SASEGT. V shed 2 bases, J shed 4 bases, and the junction held 12 bases outside the gene matches. Here the CDR3 reads CASSEPLGTGGGYNEQFF. In DNA form, the CDR3 reads TGTGCCAGCAGTGAACCCCTTGGCACAGGGGGCGGATACAATGAGCAGTTCTTC.

This clone was counted only a few times. As DNA, the CDR3 is TGTGCCAGCAGTAGGGGAGGGAGCCCTAATGAAAAACTGTTTTTT. Translation: CASSRGGSPNEKLFF. The J gene is TRBJ1-4, the V gene TRBV28; D is possibly TRBD1 (5 bases). The V end was cut by 5 bases, the J end by 3 bases, with 13 bases between. CDR3 size: 15 residues. CDR1 is MDHEN, CDR2 SYDVKM, per germline. Together with reference TRBV28 and TRBJ1-4, the CDR3 gives the full variable domain: DVKVTQSSRYLVKRTGEKVFLECVQDMDHENMFWYRQDPGLGLRLIYFSYDVKMKEKGDIPEGYSVSREKKERFSLILESASTNQTSMYLCASSRGGSPNEKLFFGSGTQLSVL.

V and J are TRBV5-6 and TRBJ2-3; weak D call: TRBD2 (5 bases). Germline lookup yields CDR1 SGHDT and CDR2 YYEEEE. The ends were cut back, 6 bases at V and 4 bases at J, with 21 bases in the middle. The CDR3 loop spans 16 amino acids. This chain's CDR3 is CASTNKSGSWADTQYF. DNA for the CDR3: TGTGCCAGCACCAACAAGAGCGGTAGTTGGGCAGATACGCAGTATTTT.

The chain carries TRBV27 and TRBJ2-2, with 11 bases lining up with TRBD2. Germline CDR1 MNHEY, CDR2 SMNVEV (reference sequence). V was clipped by 3 bases and J by 1 base; unmatched bases: 4. The CDR3 spans 17 residues. The CDR3 sequence is CASSFLAGGLNTGELFF. The CDR3 DNA is TGTGCCAGCAGTTTCCTAGCGGGGGGACTGAACACCGGGGAGCTGTTTTTT.

This chain connects TRBV29-1 to TRBJ1-1; D might be TRBD1 (5 bases). Germline assignment: CDR1 SQVTM and CDR2 ANQGSEA. CDR3 size: 12 residues. Trimming removed 6 bases at V and 2 bases at J, with 10 bases between. The CDR3 here is CSVFDSNTEAFF. CDR3 nucleotides: TGCAGCGTATTCGACAGTAACACTGAAGCTTTCTTT.

This clone was seen a few times. This sequence joins TRBV27 and TRBJ2-7, with D perhaps TRBD1 or TRBD2 (5 bases each). Germline V gene sequence: CDR1 MNHEY, CDR2 SMNVEV (reference sequence). The germline V and J ends were trimmed by 7 bases and 0 bases, with 16 bases remaining between them. The CDR3 is 15 amino acids. DNA for the CDR3: TGTGCCAGCACCCGCCGGGACGGCAACTCCTACGAGCAGTACTTC. Protein: CASTRRDGNSYEQYF.

The chain couples TRBV29-1 to TRBJ2-3, with D tentatively TRBD1 (6 bases). The length of the CDR3 is 16 residues. V lost 4 bases, J lost 1 base, and 18 bases lay in between. Germline CDR1 reads SQVTM; CDR2 reads ANQGSEA. The CDR3 DNA is TGCAGCGTTGGGGGGCCGATATCGGGTGGCACAGATACGCAGTATTTT. This translates into CSVGGPISGGTDTQYF.

The gene calls are TRBV5-6 and TRBJ2-7; 7 nucleotides align to TRBD1. This CDR3 is built from 17 residues. CDR1 is SGHDT, CDR2 YYEEEE, per germline. The V segment lost 3 bases and the J segment 2 bases; nucleotides outside the gene matches: 14. The DNA of the CDR3 is TGTGCCAGCAGCTCTACCCCAACTTACAGGGGACCCTACGAGCAGTACTTC. Amino acids: CASSSTPTYRGPYEQYF.

The gene calls are TRBV30 and TRBJ1-2; D unresolved. There are 13 residues in the CDR3. CDR1 and CDR2 (germline): GTSNPN, SVGIG (reference sequence). V was cut by 0 bases and J by 1 base, with 6 bases left in between. The CDR3 reads CAWSVRDNYGYTF. CDR3 nucleotides: TGTGCCTGGAGTGTACGGGATAACTATGGCTACACCTTC.

The chain couples TRBV29-1 to TRBJ2-2; D is unresolved. The germline V gene encodes CDR1 SQVTM and CDR2 ANQGSEA. V lost 0 bases and J 8 bases, leaving 4 bases between the germline ends. The CDR3 has 11 amino acids. The CDR3 DNA reads as TGCAGCGTTGAAGATGGGGGGGAGCTGTTTTTT. Encoded protein: CSVEDGGELFF.

The chain carries TRBV5-1 and TRBJ2-7, with 8 bases aligning to TRBD2. Unmatched junction bases numbered 6, after V lost 4 bases and J lost 3 bases. The V gene's germline CDR1 is SGHRS and CDR2 YFSETQ. The CDR3 consists of 14 residues. The CDR3 bases are TGCGCCAGCAGCAGAACTAGCGGAAACTACGAGCAGTACTTC. Amino acids: CASSRTSGNYEQYF.

This chain uses TRBV2 with TRBJ2-7; 10 nucleotides agree with TRBD1. The CDR3 extends over 18 amino acids. V trimming: 6 bases; J trimming: 4 bases; junction bases outside the gene matches: 18. Germline CDR1 reads SNHLY; CDR2 reads FYNNEI. The CDR3 nucleotides are TGTGCCAGCAGCACCATAACGAAAGAGACAGGGGGCGAATACGAGCAGTACTTC. Protein: CASSTITKETGGEYEQYF.

Only one count was recorded for this clone. This chain uses TRBV5-1 with TRBJ2-7; D may be TRBD1 (8 bases). CDR1 is SGHRS, CDR2 YFSETQ, per germline. Between the trimmed V and J ends, which lost 4 bases and 1 base, there was a span of 18 bases. The CDR3 has 16 residues. The DNA of the CDR3 is TGCGCCAGCAGCCGGGGGGACAGGACGGAGTCCTACGAGCAGTACTTC. Its translation: CASSRGDRTESYEQYF.

This clone has just a few counts. This CDR3 is also generated by other DNA sequences in the sample. The chain recombines TRBV28 with TRBJ1-5; D ambiguous. The germline gives CDR1 MDHEN, CDR2 SYDVKM. Trimming stripped 5 bases from V and 3 bases from J, with 14 bases between. The CDR3 has 15 amino acids. CDR3 bases: TGTGCCAGCAGTCTTCGACCCGGCCCCAATCAGCCCCAGCATTTT. Encoded protein: CASSLRPGPNQPQHF.

The genes are TRBV9 and TRBJ2-3; D may be TRBD2 (5 bases). The V end was cut by 0 bases, the J end by 0 bases, with 11 bases between. CDR3 length equals 16 residues. Looked up from germline, CDR1 is SGDLS and CDR2 is YYNGEE. The CDR3 sequence is CASSVGSSVSTDTQYF. CDR3 coding DNA: TGTGCCAGCAGCGTAGGAAGTAGCGTAAGCACAGATACGCAGTATTTT.

The table lists this clone with a count of one. The V gene is TRBV4-3, the J gene TRBJ2-7; D is perhaps TRBD1 or TRBD2 (7 bases each). Germline values: CDR1 LGHNA, CDR2 YSLEER. CDR3 length equals 14 residues. V lost 1 base, J lost 7 bases, and 14 bases lay in between. The CDR3 DNA reads as TGCGCCAGCAGCCAAGGAGTCAGGGGGGGGGAGCAGTACTTC. This encodes CASSQGVRGGEQYF.

The chain recombines TRBV5-1 with TRBJ2-3; D is unresolved. V lost 0 bases to trimming and J lost 2 bases, with 4 bases between them. Germline V lookup: CDR1 SGHRS, CDR2 YFSETQ. This CDR3 is built from 13 residues. CDR3 coding DNA: TGCGCCAGCAGCTTGGGGCCCACAGATACGCAGTATTTT. This codes for CASSLGPTDTQYF. Based on the CDR3 plus reference TRBV5-1 and TRBJ2-3, the full variable domain is KAGVTQTPRYLIKTRGQQVTLSCSPISGHRSVSWYQQTPGQGLQFLFEYFSETQRNKGNFPGRFSGRQFSNSRSEMNVSTLELGDSALYLCASSLGPTDTQYFGPGTRLTVL.

The V and J genes are TRBV15 and TRBJ2-5; D remains ambiguous. CDR3 length: 12 residues. V lost 0 bases to trimming and J lost 7 bases, with 6 bases between them. Germline V gives CDR1 LNHNV, CDR2 YYDKDF (reference sequence). CDR3 in amino acids: CATSRDRVTQYF. The CDR3 bases are TGTGCCACCAGCAGAGATCGGGTGACCCAGTACTTC. Full variable domain (remainder filled in from reference TRBV15 and TRBJ2-5): DAMVIQNPRYQVTQFGKPVTLSCSQTLNHNVMYWYQQKSSQAPKLLFHYYDKDFNNEADTPDNFQSRRPNTSFCFLDIRSPGLGDTAMYLCATSRDRVTQYFGPGTRLLVL.

This clone was seen once. The J gene is TRBJ2-3, the V gene TRBV7-6; a weak D match, TRBD1 (6 bases). Germline V gene lookup returns CDR1 SGHVS and CDR2 FNYEAQ. Trimming left V 5 bases short and J 3 bases short, with 18 bases between. The CDR3 is 16 residues long. The CDR3 loop reads CASSPLQGRGTDTQYF. The CDR3 DNA reads as TGTGCCAGCAGCCCCCTACAGGGTAGGGGGACAGATACGCAGTATTTT.

The chain uses TRBV7-6 and TRBJ2-7; 10 bases line up with TRBD1. J was trimmed by 5 bases and V by 5 bases; bases with no gene match: 6. This CDR3 contains 14 residues. CDR1 is SGHVS, CDR2 FNYEAQ, per germline. CDR3 protein: CASSIRDRGHEQYF. In DNA form, the CDR3 reads TGTGCCAGCAGCATCCGGGACAGGGGCCACGAGCAGTACTTC.

V usage is TRBV19 and J usage is TRBJ1-1, with 8 bases that match TRBD1. CDR1 and CDR2 (germline): LNHDA, SQIVND (reference sequence). The J segment lost 4 bases and the V segment lost 0 bases, leaving 4 bases of the junction unmatched. The CDR3 runs to 15 residues. The CDR3 here is CASSIDQGASTEAFF. CDR3 sequence (DNA): TGTGCCAGTAGTATAGATCAGGGGGCGAGCACTGAAGCTTTCTTT.

The rearrangement uses TRBV7-8 and TRBJ1-6; D is uncertain. Trimming took off 5 bases at V and 7 bases at J, with 9 bases between the two ends. This CDR3 is 13 amino acids long. The germline V gene has CDR1 SGHVS and CDR2 FQNEAQ. The CDR3 coding sequence is TGTGCCAGCAGCCGGGCGGGAAATTCACCCCTCCACTTT. Translation gives CASSRAGNSPLHF.

This clone was observed a few times. The gene calls are TRBV30 and TRBJ1-2; D unclear. Germline CDR1 reads GTSNPN; CDR2 reads SVGIG (reference sequence). Trimming removed 0 bases from V and 6 bases from J, with 5 bases in between. The CDR3 is 11 residues long. CDR3 nucleotide sequence: TGTGCCTGGAGTGTGAGTGATGGCTACACCTTC. Protein: CAWSVSDGYTF.

CDR3 in amino acids: CASSLVASGDGANEQFF. Here the CDR3 DNA reads TGCGCCAGCAGCTTGGTCGCTAGCGGGGACGGGGCGAATGAGCAGTTCTTC. This chain connects TRBV5-1 to TRBJ2-1; TRBD2 matches 9 bases. The CDR3 covers 17 residues. CDR1 SGHRS and CDR2 YFSETQ come from the germline V gene. Unmatched junction bases numbered 11, after V lost 0 bases and J lost 7 bases.

This chain uses TRBV2 with TRBJ2-3; D remains unclear. CDR1 and CDR2 (germline): SNHLY, FYNNEI. CDR3 length: 15 residues. Trimming left V 6 bases short and J 1 base short, with 14 bases between. In DNA form, the CDR3 reads TGTGCCAGCAGAAAACACACGGACGGCACAGATACGCAGTATTTT. As protein: CASRKHTDGTDTQYF.

The rearrangement links TRBV19 to TRBJ1-2; the D gene is possibly TRBD1 (5 bases). The CDR3 length is 16 residues. The V end was cut by 5 bases, the J end by 2 bases, with 18 bases between. Germline loops: CDR1 LNHDA, CDR2 SQIVND (reference sequence). The CDR3 reads CASSFLIPGLNYGYTF. The CDR3 region has the DNA TGTGCCAGTAGTTTTCTTATTCCGGGACTGAACTATGGCTACACCTTC. Based on the CDR3 plus reference TRBV19 and TRBJ1-2, the full variable domain is DGGITQSPKYLFRKEGQNVTLSCEQNLNHDAMYWYRQDPGQGLRLIYYSQIVNDFQKGDIAEGYSVSREKKESFPLTVTSAQKNPTAFYLCASSFLIPGLNYGYTFGSGTRLTVV.

The V call is TRBV4-2, the J call TRBJ2-3; 9 bases line up with TRBD2. CDR3 length: 16 amino acids. Germline V CDR1 and CDR2: LGHNA, YNFKEQ. V was pared by 4 bases and J by 3 bases, with 8 bases of the junction left unmatched. The DNA for the CDR3 is TGTGCCAGCAGCCTTGCGCTAGCGGGGTTTACAGATACGCAGTATTTT. Translation gives CASSLALAGFTDTQYF.